This entry lists 17 T cell receptor beta chains sequenced from one sample in a study of human T cells and chemical hapten exposure. The time point denotes: patch test 3, about 24 weeks after DPC sensitization. The treatment was: therapeutic diphenylcyclopropenone sensitization with weekly scalp DPC. TCRdb passed the RACE reads through MiXCR, listing each CDR3 protein once. The sample shows 62,000 or so distinct CDR3 sequences, approximately 10% of them seen only once. Sequencing was performed on whole blood, taken in connection with sensitization to the hapten diphenylcyclopropenone (DPC). The receptors derive from a young woman with alopecia areata. Some clones in this sample may be carry-over from other donors' samples.

This clonotype was picked up many times. The chain employs TRBV28 and TRBJ1-6; D may be TRBD1 (6 bases). V was clipped by 5 bases and J by 5 bases, with 10 bases between them. CDR1 and CDR2 from the germline V gene are MDHEN and SYDVKM. The CDR3 contains 14 residues. For the CDR3, the DNA is TGTGCCAGCAGTACAGGGCAGAATAATTCACCCCTCCACTTT. It encodes CASSTGQNNSPLHF. Complete variable domain (other parts from reference TRBV28 and TRBJ1-6): DVKVTQSSRYLVKRTGEKVFLECVQDMDHENMFWYRQDPGLGLRLIYFSYDVKMKEKGDIPEGYSVSREKKERFSLILESASTNQTSMYLCASSTGQNNSPLHFGNGTRLTVT.

The CDR3 loop is CASSLAPPRGADTQYF. Here the CDR3 DNA reads TGTGCCAGCAGCTTAGCCCCCCCCCGGGGGGCGGATACGCAGTATTTT. The chain couples TRBV7-8 to TRBJ2-3; D may be TRBD2 (7 bases). V lost 0 bases, J lost 6 bases, and 16 bases lay in between. The CDR3 runs 16 residues. Germline lookup yields CDR1 SGHVS and CDR2 FQNEAQ.

V is TRBV5-1 and J is TRBJ1-3; TRBD1 aligns across 7 bases. The V segment lost 1 base and the J segment 1 base; nucleotides outside the gene matches: 14. From germline, CDR1 is SGHRS and CDR2 YFSETQ. The CDR3 extends over 19 amino acids. Here the CDR3 DNA reads TGCGCCAGCAGCTTGTCTCGCTTAGGGACAGATTTATCTGGAAACACCATATATTTT. It is translated as CASSLSRLGTDLSGNTIYF.

CDR3 coding DNA: TGTGCCAGCAACCCTAGACCCACGGGGGCTGGGAAACTGTTTTTT. Its translation: CASNPRPTGAGKLFF. The chain has TRBV6-5 and TRBJ1-4; D might be TRBD1 (6 bases). V lost 7 bases, J lost 11 bases, and 23 bases lay in between. In germline, CDR1 is MNHEY, CDR2 SVGAGI. CDR3 length equals 15 residues.

This clonotype has more than one count but fewer than ten. V is TRBV5-1 and J is TRBJ2-4; D may be TRBD1 (5 bases). V dropped 5 bases and J dropped 7 bases, with 16 bases sitting between them. From germline, CDR1 is SGHRS and CDR2 YFSETQ. The CDR3 totals 14 residues. The CDR3 loop is CASRSGASENIQYF. CDR3 coding DNA: TGCGCCAGCAGAAGTGGGGCCTCAGAGAACATTCAGTACTTC.

This clonotype was detected ten times or more. This sequence joins TRBV6-2 or TRBV6-3 and TRBJ1-1; weak D call: TRBD1 (5 bases). Germline-derived CDR1 and CDR2 are MNHEY and SVGEGT. V gave up 8 bases and J gave up 2 bases, with 12 bases separating them. The CDR3 runs to 13 residues. DNA for the CDR3: TGTGCCAGCGGGGCGCAACGCAACACTGAAGCTTTCTTT. Translating it yields CASGAQRNTEAFF.

This clonotype was detected a few times. The J gene is TRBJ1-3, the V gene TRBV7-9; D unresolved. V lost 1 base and J 0 bases, leaving 10 bases between the germline ends. The CDR3 is 16 amino acids. Germline CDR1 reads SEHNR; CDR2 reads FQNEAQ (reference sequence). This CDR3 reads CASSLDLLFSGNTIYF. CDR3 nucleotide sequence: TGTGCCAGCAGCTTAGATCTCCTCTTCTCTGGAAACACCATATATTTT.

This clonotype occurred many times. This chain joins TRBV12-3 or TRBV12-4 and TRBJ2-3, with D perhaps matching TRBD2 (7 bases). There are 13 residues in the CDR3. Trimming stripped 10 bases from V and 6 bases from J, with 17 bases between. CDR3 in amino acids: CATLGGPADTQYF. CDR3 nucleotide sequence: TGTGCCACCCTGGGGGGGCCCGCGGATACGCAGTATTTT.

This clonotype showed up many times. CDR3 nucleotides: TGTGCCAGCAGTTACACCGGGACAGGGGTACACTATGGCTACACCTTC. It specifies CASSYTGTGVHYGYTF. V and J are TRBV6-5 and TRBJ1-2, with TRBD1 identical over 10 bases. The CDR3 runs 16 residues. The ends lost 2 bases at V and 3 bases at J; junction bases unmatched: 6. CDR1 MNHEY and CDR2 SVGAGI come from the germline V gene.

This clonotype showed up just a few times. V gene TRBV14 combines with J gene TRBJ2-7; the D is unclear. Trimming pared 2 bases from V and 3 bases from J, leaving 14 bases between. Per the germline V gene, CDR1 is SGHDN and CDR2 is FVKESK. The CDR3 length is 15 residues. The CDR3 sequence is CASSQLGQPYYEQYF. CDR3 bases: TGTGCCAGCAGCCAACTTGGCCAACCTTACTACGAGCAGTACTTC.

This clonotype was seen a few times. This chain connects TRBV21-1 to TRBJ2-5; TRBD1 reflects the table's D call only, with no check against the DNA. TRBV21-1 is a pseudogene locus. CDR3 size: 16 residues. As DNA, the CDR3 is TGTGCCAGCAGCAAAGAGTCGGGGGGTCCAAGGGAGACCCAGTACTTC. Its protein product is CASSKESGGPRETQYF.

J is TRBJ2-3 and V is TRBV7-2, with 12 bases matching TRBD2. Trimming removed 5 bases from V and 5 bases from J; junction bases left unmatched: 8. The germline CDR1 and CDR2 sequences are SGHTA and FQGNSA. This CDR3 contains 16 residues. For the CDR3, the DNA is TGTGCCAGCAGCCCGAGGGTGACTAGCGGGAGAGATACGCAGTATTTT. It yields the protein CASSPRVTSGRDTQYF.

V usage is TRBV25-1 and J usage is TRBJ2-7, with 11 bases matching TRBD2. The V segment lost 6 bases and the J segment 2 bases; nucleotides outside the gene matches: 3. This CDR3 region has 14 residues. The germline V gene encodes CDR1 MGHDK and CDR2 SYGVNS. This CDR3 reads CASSLSGGAYEQYF. As DNA, the CDR3 is TGTGCCAGCAGCCTTAGCGGGGGGGCCTACGAGCAGTACTTC.

The rearrangement joins TRBV29-1 to TRBJ2-5; D gene unclear. The ends were cut back, 4 bases at V and 5 bases at J, with 14 bases in the middle. The length of the CDR3 is 13 residues. Germline CDR1 SQVTM, CDR2 ANQGSEA. The CDR3 sequence: CSVALHGSETQYF. The CDR3 DNA reads TGCAGCGTTGCTTTGCACGGGTCGGAGACCCAGTACTTC.

This clonotype was counted many times. The V gene is TRBV3-1, the J gene TRBJ1-1, with a tentative D call TRBD1 (6 bases). Trimming cost V 2 bases and J 0 bases, with 16 bases left between them. The CDR3 is made up of 17 amino acids. Germline assignment: CDR1 LGHDT and CDR2 YNNKEL (reference sequence). CDR3 DNA sequence: TGTGCCAGCAGCCAACTCCAATCGGGACACTTGAACACTGAAGCTTTCTTT. Amino acid sequence: CASSQLQSGHLNTEAFF.

The chain employs TRBV12-3 or TRBV12-4 and TRBJ2-5; TRBD2 might be the D (6 bases). Between the trimmed V and J ends, which lost 3 bases and 4 bases, there was a span of 12 bases. The length of the CDR3 is 14 residues. The CDR3: CASSLGLAPETQYF. The CDR3 DNA sequence: TGTGCCAGCAGTTTGGGGCTAGCGCCAGAGACCCAGTACTTC.

V usage is TRBV7-2 and J usage is TRBJ2-1; D not resolved. From germline, CDR1 is SGHTA and CDR2 FQGNSA. The CDR3 runs to 15 residues. The germline V and J ends were trimmed by 4 bases and 6 bases, with 16 bases remaining between them. In DNA form, the CDR3 reads TGTGCCAGCAGCTCCACCCAATTTGGGTTCAATGAGCAGTTCTTC. This translates into CASSSTQFGFNEQFF.